The T cell receptor beta chain under discussion was sequenced for a study of OX40 agonist ivuxolimab in advanced cancers. On the study more broadly: Three patients responded partially, comprising one with hepatocellular carcinoma and two with cutaneous melanoma.

Study-level results: Clonal expansion was among the lowest in partial responders at 0.1-3.0 mg/kg, especially CD8+.

This clone was observed once. The antigen remains undetermined. TCRdb's table, derived via immunoSEQ multiplex PCR, lists solely in-frame clones and lacks some. Here the sample spans 13,000 or so clones, 67% being singletons. The CDR3 length is 15 residues. The germline V gene has CDR1 MNHEY and CDR2 SMNVEV (reference sequence). J gave up 10 bases and V 2 bases, and 6 bases lay outside the gene matches. This rearrangement joins TRBV27 to TRBJ1-6; TRBD1 agrees at 9 bases. The TCR comes from an adult with an advanced solid tumor such as melanoma, head and neck, liver or kidney cancer. Sequences were derived from CD4+ or CD8+ T cells sorted from blood, sampled in a trial of the OX40 agonist ivuxolimab. Here the CDR3 reads CASSLGGQGGSPLHF. The CDR3 DNA sequence: TGTGCCAGCAGTTTAGGGGGACAGGGTGGGTCACCCCTCCACTTT.